In this sample, the clone carrying this T cell receptor beta chain is medium-sized. Its target is not known. This entry comes from a study of spatial heterogeneity in lung cancer. About the research overall: Alpha-chain detections were consistently fewer than beta-chain detections among the sequences. Overall study results and limits: Expanded alpha and beta TCR counts within tumors tracked tumor mutation counts. It was estimated that coverage of tumor T cells reached 6.5% to 7% for alpha chains and 13% for beta chains.

Indicated time point: sample taken at primary tumor resection. From tumor, nontumor lung or frozen PBMC, whole RNA was taken unsorted for sequencing. Every TCR cDNA molecule bore a unique molecular identifier. Via MiXCR, TCRdb re-called the 5' RACE reads, giving one row per CDR3 protein. The sample has over 2,500 distinct CDR3 sequences, about a tenth seen once. Germline values: CDR1 SGDLS, CDR2 YYNGEE. J lost 4 bases, V lost 3 bases, and 6 bases had no gene match. This CDR3 contains 15 residues. Sequencing was performed on lung tumor tissue, taken at surgery. The V call is TRBV9, the J call TRBJ2-1, with 8 bases aligning to TRBD2. This clonotype was sampled from a male donor with early-stage non-small cell lung cancer. The CDR3 bases are TGTGCCAGCAGCGCAGCGGGAGTGAGGTACAATGAGCAGTTCTTC. This translates into CASSAAGVRYNEQFF.